Listed here are 18 T cell receptor beta chains from one sample, sequenced in a study of radiation and T cells in renal cell carcinoma. Clones were read by immunoSEQ multiplex PCR, and TCRdb kept only the in-frame ones, dropping some. The sample has roughly 100,000 clones, under 90% seen once. Sample time point: baseline pretreatment blood. As for treatment: 15 Gy SBRT to primary tumor, nephrectomy 4 weeks later. The sample in question was blood, obtained from a patient whose treatment included radiotherapy and nephrectomy. The receptor set was obtained from a man aged 55 to 70 with renal cell carcinoma.

CDR3 region: CSVVRSSTDTQYF. The DNA of the CDR3 is TGCAGCGTTGTTCGGTCGAGCACAGATACGCAGTATTTT. The chain couples TRBV29-1 to TRBJ2-3; D remains ambiguous. The CDR3 loop spans 13 amino acids. Germline-derived CDR1 and CDR2 are SQVTM and ANQGSEA. The V gene lost 4 bases and the J gene lost 0 bases, with 8 bases spanning the gap.

The rearrangement uses TRBV11-2 and TRBJ2-3, with D perhaps matching TRBD1 or TRBD2 (5 bases each). The CDR3 runs to 13 residues. V was clipped by 8 bases and J by 1 base, with 10 bases between them. Germline CDR1 reads SGHAT; CDR2 reads FQNNGV. The CDR3 loop reads CASLGVRTDTQYF. The CDR3, as DNA: TGTGCCAGCTTGGGGGTTCGCACAGATACGCAGTATTTT. Using reference TRBV11-2 and TRBJ2-3 for the parts outside the CDR3, the full variable domain is EAGVAQSPRYKIIEKRQSVAFWCNPISGHATLYWYQQILGQGPKLLIQFQNNGVVDDSQLPKDRFSAERLKGVDSTLKIQPAKLEDSAVYLCASLGVRTDTQYFGPGTRLTVL.

The chain joins TRBV7-7 to TRBJ2-5; 7 positions match TRBD2. The germline V gene encodes CDR1 SSHAT and CDR2 FNYEAQ (reference sequence). Germline trimming cut 8 bases from V and 5 bases from J; bases unmatched to any gene: 5. CDR3 length: 12 amino acids. CDR3 amino acids: CASGGEGETQYF. CDR3 coding DNA: TGTGCCAGCGGGGGGGAAGGGGAGACCCAGTACTTC.

The genes are TRBV6-1 and TRBJ1-1, with D hard to call. The V end was cut by 2 bases, the J end by 6 bases, with 19 bases between. Germline CDR1 reads MNHNS; CDR2 reads SASEGT. CDR3 length: 16 amino acids. The CDR3 region has the DNA TGTGCCAGCAGTGAATCCGGCGGGCCACGAGGGTCTGAAGCTTTCTTT. It codes for CASSESGGPRGSEAFF.

The DNA for the CDR3 is TGTGCCAGCAGCCGGTGGACAGGGGGATTGGATGAGCAGTTCTTC. Protein sequence: CASSRWTGGLDEQFF. The J gene is TRBJ2-1, the V gene TRBV7-3, with 10 bases matching TRBD1. Germline CDR1 and CDR2: SGHTA and FQGTGA. This CDR3 contains 15 residues. The junction had 9 bases not matched to a gene; V was cut back by 5 bases and J by 8 bases.

This rearrangement joins TRBV10-3 to TRBJ1-2; D call uncertain. The CDR3 sequence is 15 residues long. The germline V gene encodes CDR1 ENHRY and CDR2 SYGVKD. V dropped 2 bases and J dropped 7 bases, with 17 bases sitting between them. CDR3 sequence reads: CAISEMGPSGSGYTF. The CDR3 DNA reads TGTGCCATCAGTGAGATGGGCCCTTCGGGGAGTGGCTACACCTTC.

The CDR3 coding sequence is TGTGCCAGCTCCCCTCTTGGAGGTTCCGCCGAGCAGTACTTC. Translated, it gives CASSPLGGSAEQYF. This sequence joins TRBV4-2 and TRBJ2-7, with TRBD2 as a possible D gene (5 bases). Germline values: CDR1 LGHNA, CDR2 YNFKEQ. V dropped 8 bases and J dropped 6 bases, with 20 bases sitting between them. This CDR3 is 14 amino acids long.

As DNA, the CDR3 is TGTGCCAGCAGTTTACTGGGATTTGGCTACACCTTC. Residues: CASSLLGFGYTF. The gene calls are TRBV28 and TRBJ1-2, with D unclear. Deletions cut 2 bases from V and 7 bases from J, with 8 bases between. In germline, CDR1 is MDHEN, CDR2 SYDVKM. The CDR3 contains 12 residues.

This clone was recorded a few times. The chain uses TRBV6-1 and TRBJ1-1; a possible D gene is TRBD1 (5 bases). Germline lookup yields CDR1 MNHNS and CDR2 SASEGT. V lost 8 bases, J lost 1 base, and 17 bases lay in between. CDR3 size: 15 residues. The CDR3 nucleotides are TGTGCCAGCGGGCCTGGGGCGATCCGGAACACTGAAGCTTTCTTT. This encodes CASGPGAIRNTEAFF.

Here the CDR3 reads CASSRTGGQPQHF. CDR3 in DNA: TGTGCCAGCAGTCGGACAGGGGGCCAGCCCCAGCATTTT. The chain links TRBV11-1 to TRBJ1-5, with 11 positions matching TRBD1. V was pared by 6 bases and J by 7 bases, with 2 bases of the junction left unmatched. The length of the CDR3 is 13 residues. CDR1 is SGHAT and CDR2 is FQDESV in the germline V gene (reference sequence).

This chain joins TRBV5-1 and TRBJ2-5, with D perhaps TRBD1 or TRBD2 (5 bases each). CDR3 length: 16 amino acids. The V gene lost 0 bases and the J gene lost 5 bases, with 17 bases spanning the gap. Per germline, CDR1 SGHRS and CDR2 YFSETQ. This chain's CDR3 is CASSLASGTRRETQYF. Here the CDR3 DNA reads TGCGCCAGCAGCTTGGCGTCCGGGACCCGCCGGGAGACCCAGTACTTC.

The chain carries TRBV2 and TRBJ2-7; maybe TRBD1 (6 bases). CDR1 is SNHLY and CDR2 is FYNNEI in the germline V gene. Trimming removed 5 bases at V and 12 bases at J, with 23 bases between. CDR3 length: 14 amino acids. CDR3 amino acids: CASSIDSRGLGPYF. The CDR3 DNA follows: TGTGCCAGCAGTATCGATTCCAGGGGCCTCGGGCCGTACTTC.

The rearrangement uses TRBV6-1 and TRBJ1-4; D is unclear. Germline CDR1 and CDR2: MNHNS and SASEGT. V shed 2 bases and J shed 6 bases, with 10 bases lying between them. CDR3 size: 14 residues. CDR3 in amino acids: CASSETTPYEKLFF. CDR3 bases: TGTGCCAGCAGTGAAACCACCCCTTATGAAAAACTGTTTTTT.

The CDR3 is CASSSAQRGVAETQYF. The CDR3 coding sequence is TGTGCCAGCAGCTCCGCACAGAGGGGGGTAGCTGAGACCCAGTACTTC. This chain uses TRBV5-4 with TRBJ2-5, with D perhaps being TRBD1 or TRBD2 (6 bases each). V was shortened by 3 bases and J by 5 bases, with 20 bases between the two germline ends. Germline CDR1 and CDR2: SGHNT and YYREEE (reference sequence). The CDR3 runs to 16 residues.

The chain has TRBV5-1 and TRBJ2-7; D might be TRBD1 (5 bases). Looked up from germline, CDR1 is SGHRS and CDR2 is YFSETQ. Trimming stripped 5 bases from V and 0 bases from J, with 15 bases between. This CDR3 contains 15 residues. The CDR3 loop reads CASRPDSPSSYEQYF. The CDR3 nucleotides read TGCGCCAGCAGACCCGACAGTCCGAGCTCCTACGAGCAGTACTTC.

The CDR3: CASSLVDTQYF. The CDR3 DNA sequence: TGTGCCAGCAGCCTGGTGGATACGCAGTATTTT. This sequence joins TRBV6-1 and TRBJ2-3, with D hard to call. Trimming took off 6 bases at V and 6 bases at J, with 7 bases between the two ends. The CDR3 runs to 11 residues. Germline CDR1 and CDR2: MNHNS and SASEGT.

This rearrangement joins TRBV30 to TRBJ2-7, with D maybe TRBD1 (5 bases). CDR3 length: 15 residues. From germline, CDR1 is GTSNPN and CDR2 SVGIG (reference sequence). Trimming stripped 2 bases from V and 5 bases from J, with 19 bases between. The CDR3 DNA sequence: TGTGCCTGGAGTAGGACGGCCCCGCAGGGCCACGAGCAGTACTTC. Protein product: CAWSRTAPQGHEQYF. The complete variable domain, with remaining parts taken from reference TRBV30 and TRBJ2-7, reads SQTIHQWPATLVQPVGSPLSLECTVEGTSNPNLYWYRQAAGRGLQLLFYSVGIGQISSEVPQNLSASRPQDRQFILSSKKLLLSDSGFYLCAWSRTAPQGHEQYFGPGTRLTVT.

The V and J genes are TRBV7-9 and TRBJ2-7; 7 nucleotides align to TRBD1. CDR1 and CDR2 (germline): SEHNR, FQNEAQ (reference sequence). The CDR3 extends over 15 amino acids. Losses at the gene ends were 5 bases for V and 5 bases for J; bases not matched to a gene: 12. DNA of the CDR3: TGTGCCAGCAGCGCCCCGTTCGGACAGGCCGACGAGCAGTACTTC. The encoded protein is CASSAPFGQADEQYF. Full variable domain (remainder filled in from reference TRBV7-9 and TRBJ2-7): DTGVSQNPRHKITKRGQNVTFRCDPISEHNRLYWYRQTLGQGPEFLTYFQNEAQLEKSRLLSDRFSAERPKGSFSTLEIQRTEQGDSAMYLCASSAPFGQADEQYFGPGTRLTVT.